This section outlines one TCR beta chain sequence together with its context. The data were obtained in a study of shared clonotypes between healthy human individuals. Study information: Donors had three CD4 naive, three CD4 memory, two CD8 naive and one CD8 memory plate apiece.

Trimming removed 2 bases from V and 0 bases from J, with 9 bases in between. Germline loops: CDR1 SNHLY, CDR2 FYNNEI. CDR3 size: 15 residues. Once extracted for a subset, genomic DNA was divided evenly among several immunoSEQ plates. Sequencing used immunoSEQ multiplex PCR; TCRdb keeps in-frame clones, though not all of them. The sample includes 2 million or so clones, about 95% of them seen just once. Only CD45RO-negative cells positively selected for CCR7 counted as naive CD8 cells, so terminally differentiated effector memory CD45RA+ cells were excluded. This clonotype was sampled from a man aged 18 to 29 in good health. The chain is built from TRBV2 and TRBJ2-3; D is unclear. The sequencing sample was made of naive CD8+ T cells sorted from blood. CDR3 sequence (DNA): TGTGCCAGCAGTGAAAGGGCGACTAGCACAGATACGCAGTATTTT. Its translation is CASSERATSTDTQYF.